These T cell receptor beta chains were read from a single sample in a study of cytomegalovirus exposure and HLA in healthy donors. Sequencing used immunoSEQ multiplex PCR; TCRdb keeps in-frame clones, though not all of them. In the table there are about 360,000 clones, 75% to 90% of which are singletons. Source material: PBMCs. The receptor source for this set is a woman aged 18-30 years in good health and CMV-seronegative. The CDR3 runs from the conserved cysteine through the conserved F or W. D genes are given only for firm matches. Size tells how often a clone was seen (once, few, many) or the class of an expanded clone, and some rows leave it out.

clone size: -; V gene: TRBV6-1; D gene: -; J gene: TRBJ1-1; CDR3 protein: CASLGGTEAFF; CDR3 DNA: TGTGCCAGCCTAGGGGGAACTGAAGCTTTCTTT
clone size: -; V gene: TRBV4-1; D gene: TRBD1; J gene: TRBJ1-1; CDR3 protein: CASSQGVRDRAGTEAFF; CDR3 DNA: TGCGCCAGCAGCCAAGGTGTCCGGGACAGGGCTGGCACTGAAGCTTTCTTT
clone size: -; V gene: TRBV28; D gene: -; J gene: TRBJ2-4; CDR3 protein: CASSQPSTRWGVPHGLAKNIQYF; CDR3 DNA: TGTGCCAGCAGTCAACCATCCACCCGATGGGGAGTCCCCCACGGCCTAGCCAAAAACATTCAGTACTTC
clone size: -; V gene: TRBV4-2; D gene: TRBD2; J gene: TRBJ2-1; CDR3 protein: CASSQDFLAGERNEQFF; CDR3 DNA: TGTGCCAGCAGCCAAGATTTTCTGGCGGGAGAAAGGAATGAGCAGTTCTTC
clone size: -; V gene: TRBV9; D gene: -; J gene: TRBJ2-1; CDR3 protein: CASSVAGGGPSSYNEQFF; CDR3 DNA: TGTGCCAGCAGCGTAGCGGGAGGGGGCCCCAGCTCCTACAATGAGCAGTTCTTC
clone size: -; V gene: TRBV25-1; D gene: -; J gene: TRBJ2-7; CDR3 protein: CASSATGRSYEQYF; CDR3 DNA: TGTGCCAGCAGTGCAACAGGTCGCTCCTACGAGCAGTACTTC
clone size: -; V gene: TRBV7-9; D gene: TRBD2; J gene: TRBJ2-5; CDR3 protein: CASSLTGTSVETQYF; CDR3 DNA: TGTGCCAGCAGCTTGACCGGGACTAGCGTTGAGACCCAGTACTTC
clone size: -; V gene: TRBV28; D gene: -; J gene: TRBJ2-6; CDR3 protein: CASLALGSSGANVLTF; CDR3 DNA: TGTGCCAGTCTCGCCCTTGGTAGCTCTGGGGCCAACGTCCTGACTTTC
clone size: -; V gene: TRBV4-1; D gene: TRBD1; J gene: TRBJ1-5; CDR3 protein: CASSQYFGTGNSNQPQHF; CDR3 DNA: TGCGCCAGCAGCCAATATTTCGGGACAGGGAATAGCAATCAGCCCCAGCATTTT
clone size: -; V gene: TRBV5-6; D gene: -; J gene: TRBJ1-5; CDR3 protein: CASSPGPQDQPQHF; CDR3 DNA: TGTGCCAGCAGCCCTGGGCCCCAAGATCAGCCCCAGCATTTT
clone size: once; V gene: TRBV28; D gene: TRBD2; J gene: TRBJ2-2; CDR3 protein: CASSLQPSGLELFF; CDR3 DNA: TGTGCCAGCAGTTTACAGCCTAGCGGGTTGGAGCTGTTTTTT
clone size: -; V gene: TRBV15; D gene: -; J gene: TRBJ2-1; CDR3 protein: CATTQAGTENNEQFF; CDR3 DNA: TGTGCCACCACTCAGGCGGGGACAGAAAACAATGAGCAGTTCTTC
clone size: -; V gene: TRBV4-1; D gene: -; J gene: TRBJ2-5; CDR3 protein: CASSQGRLEAQYF; CDR3 DNA: TGCGCCAGCAGCCAAGGCCGCCTGGAGGCCCAGTACTTC
clone size: -; V gene: TRBV19; D gene: -; J gene: TRBJ1-3; CDR3 protein: CASSTHRSLSGNTIYF; CDR3 DNA: TGTGCCAGTAGTACCCACAGGTCCCTCTCTGGAAACACCATATATTTT
clone size: many; V gene: TRBV5-4; D gene: TRBD2; J gene: TRBJ2-3; CDR3 protein: CASSRGPSGGTASTDTQYF; CDR3 DNA: TGTGCCAGCAGCCGTGGGCCTAGCGGGGGGACTGCTAGCACAGATACGCAGTATTTT
clone size: -; V gene: TRBV5-1; D gene: TRBD1; J gene: TRBJ2-1; CDR3 protein: CASSFAGTGVGYEQFF; CDR3 DNA: TGCGCCAGCAGCTTTGCCGGGACAGGTGTCGGGTATGAGCAGTTCTTC
clone size: -; V gene: TRBV9; D gene: TRBD1; J gene: TRBJ2-7; CDR3 protein: CASSAYRGSYEQYF; CDR3 DNA: TGTGCCAGCAGCGCATACAGGGGGTCCTACGAGCAGTACTTC
clone size: -; V gene: TRBV27; D gene: TRBD1; J gene: TRBJ2-5; CDR3 protein: CASSGTGQGRKTQYF; CDR3 DNA: TGTGCCAGCAGTGGGACCGGACAGGGTAGGAAGACCCAGTACTTC
clone size: -; V gene: TRBV6-6; D gene: -; J gene: TRBJ2-2; CDR3 protein: CASHSRDTGELFF; CDR3 DNA: TGTGCCAGCCATTCGCGGGACACCGGGGAGCTGTTTTTT
clone size: -; V gene: TRBV28; D gene: TRBD2; J gene: TRBJ2-1; CDR3 protein: CASKTSGTSGTNEQFF; CDR3 DNA: TGTGCCAGCAAAACATCCGGGACTAGCGGGACCAATGAGCAGTTCTTC
clone size: once; V gene: TRBV10-1; D gene: -; J gene: TRBJ2-7; CDR3 protein: CASSESSYEQYF; CDR3 DNA: TGCGCCAGCAGTGAGTCGTCTTACGAGCAGTACTTC
clone size: few; V gene: TRBV28; D gene: -; J gene: TRBJ1-5; CDR3 protein: CASSPESQPQHF; CDR3 DNA: TGTGCCAGCAGTCCCGAGAGTCAGCCCCAGCATTTT
clone size: -; V gene: TRBV5-1; D gene: TRBD1; J gene: TRBJ1-2; CDR3 protein: CASSLLGTGSGYTF; CDR3 DNA: TGCGCCAGCAGCTTGTTGGGGACAGGGAGTGGCTACACCTTC
clone size: -; V gene: TRBV27; D gene: TRBD2; J gene: TRBJ2-5; CDR3 protein: CASSLWAGEETQYF; CDR3 DNA: TGTGCCAGCAGTTTATGGGCGGGGGAAGAGACCCAGTACTTC
clone size: -; V gene: TRBV5-4; D gene: -; J gene: TRBJ2-7; CDR3 protein: CASSFLGEVSYEQYF; CDR3 DNA: TGTGCCAGCAGCTTCCTGGGGGAGGTATCCTACGAGCAGTACTTC
clone size: -; V gene: TRBV19; D gene: TRBD1; J gene: TRBJ2-3; CDR3 protein: CASSIYRGRDTQYF; CDR3 DNA: TGTGCCAGTAGTATTTACAGGGGGAGAGATACGCAGTATTTT
clone size: -; V gene: TRBV7-2; D gene: -; J gene: TRBJ2-7; CDR3 protein: CASSSQGGYYEQYF; CDR3 DNA: TGTGCCAGCAGCTCCCAGGGAGGCTATTACGAGCAGTACTTC